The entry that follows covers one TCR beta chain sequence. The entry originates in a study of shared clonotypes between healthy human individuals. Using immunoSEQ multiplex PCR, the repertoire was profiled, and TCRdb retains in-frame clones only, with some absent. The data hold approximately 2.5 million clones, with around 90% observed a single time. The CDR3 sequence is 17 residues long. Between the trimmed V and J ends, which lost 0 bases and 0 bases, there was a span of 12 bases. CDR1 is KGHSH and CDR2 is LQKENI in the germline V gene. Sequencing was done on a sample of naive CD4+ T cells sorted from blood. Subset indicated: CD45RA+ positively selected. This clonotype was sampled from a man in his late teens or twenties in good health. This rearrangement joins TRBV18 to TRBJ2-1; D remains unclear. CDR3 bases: TGTGCCAGCTCACCACCGGGTTCAGCCTACTCCTACAATGAGCAGTTCTTC. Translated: CASSPPGSAYSYNEQFF. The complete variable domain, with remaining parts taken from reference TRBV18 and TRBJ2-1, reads NAGVMQNPRHLVRRRGQEARLRCSPMKGHSHVYWYRQLPEEGLKFMVYLQKENIIDESGMPKERFSAEFPKEGPSILRIQQVVRGDSAAYFCASSPPGSAYSYNEQFFGPGTRLTVL.